A single T cell receptor beta chain is shown here with its context. Its antigen is unknown. Collection occurred without any documented infections or immune events in donors. Some clones are missing from TCRdb's copy, which holds only in-frame ones; the method was immunoSEQ multiplex PCR. Here the sample spans roughly 63,000 clones, approximately 82% being singletons. This CDR3 is 18 amino acids long. V gave up 4 bases and J gave up 0 bases; unmatched junction bases: 14. Germline CDR1 SGHDT, CDR2 YYEEEE. The sample belongs to a study of identifying expanded T cells in peripheral blood. Broader study findings: About 1.3 clones differed between technical replicates, versus approximately 17 and 20 over time. Roughly two-week clone count variance significantly increased as total template count grew.

This receptor was identified in a person aged 18 to 75 in good health. The source material was blood. V is TRBV5-6 and J is TRBJ1-1; the match to TRBD1 covers 8 bases. CDR3 coding DNA: TGTGCCAGCAGCCCGCGCCGGGACAGGCGGTTTATGAACACTGAAGCTTTCTTT. This translates into CASSPRRDRRFMNTEAFF.